The clone carrying this T cell receptor (beta chain) showed up many times. Every TCR cDNA molecule bore its own unique molecular identifier. TCRdb independently ran MiXCR on the 5' RACE reads; one entry per CDR3 protein. The data hold more than 80,000 distinct CDR3 sequences, with about 12% observed a single time. After removal of 1 base from V and 5 bases from J, the junction contained 1 base not matched to a gene. From germline, CDR1 is SGHRS and CDR2 YFSETQ. This CDR3 contains 15 residues. The data were taken from a study of spatial heterogeneity in lung cancer. Study in general: The average appearance count of each unique TCR and UMI combination in raw reads was more than 9.5.

The time point denotes: sample taken at primary tumor resection. Researchers sequenced whole RNA taken from tumor, nontumor lung or frozen PBMC without sorting. Patients with untreated early-stage non-small cell lung cancer, numbering more than 55, were the donors. The TCR was taken from a male donor with early-stage non-small cell lung cancer. Sequencing was performed on PBMCs, taken at surgery. V and J are TRBV5-1 and TRBJ2-2; the match to TRBD2 covers 11 bases. CDR3 DNA sequence: TGCGCCAGCAGCTTGCTAGCGGGAGGAACCGGGGAGCTGTTTTTT. This translates into CASSLLAGGTGELFF. The full variable domain, in which reference TRBV5-1 and TRBJ2-2 provide the parts outside the CDR3, is KAGVTQTPRYLIKTRGQQVTLSCSPISGHRSVSWYQQTPGQGLQFLFEYFSETQRNKGNFPGRFSGRQFSNSRSEMNVSTLELGDSALYLCASSLLAGGTGELFFGEGSRLTVL.